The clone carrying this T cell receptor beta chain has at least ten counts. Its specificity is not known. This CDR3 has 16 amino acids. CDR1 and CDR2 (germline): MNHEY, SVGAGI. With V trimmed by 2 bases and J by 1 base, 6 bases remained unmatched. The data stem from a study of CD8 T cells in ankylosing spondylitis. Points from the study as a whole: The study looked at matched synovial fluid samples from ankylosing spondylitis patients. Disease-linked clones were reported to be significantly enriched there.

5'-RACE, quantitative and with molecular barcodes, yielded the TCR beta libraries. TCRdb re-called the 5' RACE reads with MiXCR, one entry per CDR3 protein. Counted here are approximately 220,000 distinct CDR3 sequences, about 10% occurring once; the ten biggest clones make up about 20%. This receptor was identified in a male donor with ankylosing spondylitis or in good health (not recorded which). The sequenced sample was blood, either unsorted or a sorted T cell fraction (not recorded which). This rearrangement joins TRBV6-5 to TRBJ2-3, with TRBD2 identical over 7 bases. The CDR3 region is CASSYNRDYGTDTQYF. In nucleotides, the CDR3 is TGTGCCAGCAGTTACAACCGGGACTACGGCACAGATACGCAGTATTTT.